These 6 T cell receptor beta chains originate from one sample sequenced in a study of cytomegalovirus exposure and HLA in healthy donors (dated by TCRdb to 2016 to 2017). The receptor library was made with the immunoSEQ multiplex PCR assay. For the multiplex PCR, a mixture combining 60 forward primers for TCR Vbeta segments and 13 reverse primers for TCR Jbeta segments was used. What TCRdb holds here is the immuneACCESS table cut down to in-frame rearrangements. Part of the clones is not present; checked against another copy, under half of the missing clones reflect an unresolved V gene, and the others are unexplained. The sample records about 110,000 clones, around three quarters of which are singletons. The biggest ten clones account for approximately 3.1% of the sample. The sequencing sample was made of PBMCs. The receptors shown here come from a woman aged 18-35 years in good health and CMV-seropositive.

Only one count was recorded for this clone. The chain combines TRBV20-1 with TRBJ2-7; TRBD2 agrees at 7 bases. V was pared by 6 bases and J by 1 base, with 0 bases of the junction left unmatched. Germline CDR1 is DFQATT and CDR2 is SNEGSKA (reference sequence). This CDR3 has 11 residues. The CDR3, as DNA: TGCAGTGCGCGGGAGTCCTACGAGCAGTACTTC. It codes for CSARESYEQYF.

The J gene is TRBJ1-6, the V gene TRBV9; D unresolved. This CDR3 has 14 residues. Trimming left V 2 bases short and J 8 bases short, with 11 bases between. Germline V lookup: CDR1 SGDLS, CDR2 YYNGEE. The CDR3 sequence is CASSVSGVYSPLHF. CDR3 coding DNA: TGTGCCAGCAGCGTCTCTGGAGTGTATTCACCCCTCCACTTT.

The chain has TRBV7-9 and TRBJ2-7, with 7 bases identical to TRBD1. In germline, CDR1 is SEHNR, CDR2 FQNEAQ (reference sequence). With 1 base clipped from V and 5 bases from J, the junction kept 5 bases outside the gene matches. The CDR3 spans 14 residues. CDR3 loop: CASSLENRGHEQYF. In nucleotides, the CDR3 is TGTGCCAGCAGCTTAGAGAACAGGGGACACGAGCAGTACTTC.

This sequence joins TRBV27 and TRBJ2-5; D might be TRBD1 (8 bases). The germline V gene has CDR1 MNHEY and CDR2 SMNVEV (reference sequence). The CDR3 has 14 residues. The V end lost 8 bases, the J end lost 3 bases, and 16 bases lay between the germline ends. The CDR3 nucleotides read TGTGCCAGCTCTCCACAGGGGGGGGAAGAGACCCAGTACTTC. Translated: CASSPQGGEETQYF.

The gene calls are TRBV6-6 and TRBJ1-1; TRBD1 aligns across 8 bases. Germline CDR1 is MNHNY and CDR2 is SVGAGI (reference sequence). The CDR3 has 16 amino acids. Trimming removed 6 bases from V and 3 bases from J; junction bases left unmatched: 12. CDR3 sequence: CASRLIRDRIHTEAFF. As DNA, the CDR3 is TGTGCCAGCAGGCTAATTCGGGACAGGATACACACTGAAGCTTTCTTT.

As to this clone: Other DNA sequences in this specimen translate into the identical CDR3. The V and J genes are TRBV10-3 and TRBJ2-1, with 9 bases lining up with TRBD2. Per germline, CDR1 ENHRY and CDR2 SYGVKD. This CDR3 has 15 residues. J was trimmed by 8 bases and V by 0 bases; bases with no gene match: 5. For the CDR3, the DNA is TGTGCCATCAGTGAGTCAATAGCGGGAGAGGATGAGCAGTTCTTC. Residues: CAISESIAGEDEQFF.